These 10 T cell receptor beta chains came from one sample sequenced in a study of OX40 agonist ivuxolimab in advanced cancers. Profiled with immunoSEQ multiplex PCR; TCRdb holds only in-frame clones, not every one. The sample comprises 50,000 to 70,000 clones, roughly 84% of which are singletons, and almost 0.65% rests with the top ten. The sequencing used CD4+ or CD8+ T cells sorted from blood, collected in a trial of the OX40 agonist ivuxolimab. These receptors came from an adult with an advanced solid tumor such as melanoma, head and neck, liver or kidney cancer.

This clone appeared a few times. V is TRBV4-1 and J is TRBJ2-7, with 7 bases identical to TRBD2. Trimming removed 2 bases from V and 6 bases from J; junction bases left unmatched: 16. The CDR3 runs to 17 residues. Per germline, CDR1 MGHRA and CDR2 YSYEKL. CDR3 DNA sequence: TGCGCCAGCAGCCAAAAGGCCTGGGGGGGTCGTTCTGGCGAGCAGTACTTC. Amino acid sequence: CASSQKAWGGRSGEQYF.

This chain links TRBV6-1 with TRBJ1-2; 8 bases fit TRBD1. Germline V lookup: CDR1 MNHNS, CDR2 SASEGT. V lost 4 bases, J lost 4 bases, and 11 bases stayed unmatched. CDR3 length equals 16 residues. CDR3: CASSATGGRGSYGYTF. The CDR3 DNA sequence: TGTGCCAGCAGTGCTACAGGGGGTCGAGGGAGCTATGGCTACACCTTC.

V and J are TRBV6-6 and TRBJ1-3; D gene unclear. This CDR3 spans 15 amino acids. Trimming cost V 7 bases and J 0 bases, with 13 bases left between them. Germline V gene lookup returns CDR1 MNHNY and CDR2 SVGAGI (reference sequence). CDR3 residues: CASNPRTVSGNTIYF. The CDR3 DNA reads as TGTGCCAGCAATCCCCGGACGGTCTCTGGAAACACCATATATTTT.

This chain connects TRBV10-3 to TRBJ1-1; 9 nucleotides line up with TRBD1. CDR1 is ENHRY, CDR2 SYGVKD, per germline. There are 19 residues in the CDR3. Trimming took 4 bases from V and 0 from J; bases not matched to a gene: 15. CDR3 amino acids: CAISGKTGTGRNMNTEAFF. The CDR3 DNA sequence: TGTGCCATCAGTGGAAAGACTGGGACAGGGCGCAACATGAACACTGAAGCTTTCTTT.

This sequence joins TRBV7-8 and TRBJ1-4; D call uncertain. Trimming removed 5 bases at V and 7 bases at J, with 23 bases between. Per germline, CDR1 SGHVS and CDR2 FQNEAQ. This CDR3 contains 17 residues. As DNA, the CDR3 is TGTGCCAGCAGCCCTCAAAGGCTGGGGATACAAGTTGAAAAACTGTTTTTT. The encoded protein is CASSPQRLGIQVEKLFF.

This chain uses TRBV5-5 with TRBJ2-5; 9 nucleotides agree with TRBD2. CDR1 and CDR2 from the germline V gene are SGHKS and YYEKEE (reference sequence). CDR3 length: 16 amino acids. V shed 4 bases, J shed 3 bases, and the junction held 10 bases outside the gene matches. Here the CDR3 reads CASSIRLADWKETQYF. DNA for the CDR3: TGTGCCAGCAGCATACGACTAGCGGATTGGAAAGAGACCCAGTACTTC.

The chain combines TRBV6-4 with TRBJ2-2; TRBD2 aligns across 11 bases. The germline CDR1 and CDR2 sequences are MRHNA and SNTAGT. Germline trimming cut 7 bases from V and 1 base from J; bases unmatched to any gene: 8. This CDR3 is 17 amino acids long. The CDR3 region is CASKRLAGGQNTGELFF. DNA of the CDR3: TGTGCCAGCAAAAGGCTAGCGGGAGGCCAGAACACCGGGGAGCTGTTTTTT.

V and J are TRBV9 and TRBJ2-2; D remains ambiguous. V dropped 0 bases and J dropped 4 bases, with 10 bases sitting between them. CDR3 length: 15 residues. Germline loops: CDR1 SGDLS, CDR2 YYNGEE. CDR3 nucleotides: TGTGCCAGCAGCGTAGCTAACAGAGCCACCGGGGAGCTGTTTTTT. Translation gives CASSVANRATGELFF.

The CDR3 sequence: CASSLSLAGPSGANVLTF. CDR3 nucleotides: TGTGCCAGTAGTCTCTCGCTAGCGGGTCCCTCTGGGGCCAACGTCCTGACTTTC. The V call is TRBV19, the J call TRBJ2-6; 8 nucleotides agree with TRBD2. After removal of 5 bases from V and 0 bases from J, the junction contained 9 bases not matched to a gene. This CDR3 comprises 18 residues. Per germline, CDR1 LNHDA and CDR2 SQIVND (reference sequence).

V usage is TRBV7-2 and J usage is TRBJ2-2; 8 bases map to TRBD1. The CDR3 sequence is 14 residues long. The junction had 5 bases not matched to a gene; V was cut back by 5 bases and J by 6 bases. Germline V gene lookup returns CDR1 SGHTA and CDR2 FQGNSA. The CDR3 DNA sequence: TGTGCCAGCAGCAGTTGGACAGGGCCCGGGGAGCTGTTTTTT. This sequence encodes CASSSWTGPGELFF.